This TCR beta chain was sequenced for a study of OX40 agonist ivuxolimab in advanced cancers. In the study overall: Every 2 weeks, ivuxolimab was infused into the patients intravenously at between 0.01 and 10 mg/kg. Therapy given before enrollment (anti-PD-1, anti-PD-L1 or anti-CTLA-4) was allowed, and under 45% had some. Three patients responded partially, comprising one with hepatocellular carcinoma and two with cutaneous melanoma.

General study points: Antigen specificity remained undetermined for the expanded peripheral T cells.

Clones were read by immunoSEQ multiplex PCR, and TCRdb kept only the in-frame ones, dropping some. This repertoire shows roughly 77,000 clones, over 85% found once; its top ten account for about 0.7%. CDR3 length equals 13 residues. Germline assignment: CDR1 SGHTS and CDR2 YDEGEE. About this clone: The antigen is not known. An end of the junction differs from the germline gene, which may be a read error.

Sequencing used CD4+ or CD8+ T cells sorted from blood, obtained in a trial of the OX40 agonist ivuxolimab. The chain combines TRBV5-8 with TRBJ2-5; D is unclear. The clonotype comes from an adult with an advanced solid tumor such as melanoma, head and neck, liver or kidney cancer. This CDR3 is CASNLGNPETQYF. The CDR3 DNA follows: TGTGCCAGCAACTTGGGGAACCCCGAGACCCAGTACTTC. The full variable domain, with the rest looked up from reference TRBV5-8 and TRBJ2-5, is EAGVTQSPTHLIKTRGQQATLRCSPISGHTSVYWYQQALGLGLQFLLWYDEGEERNRGNFPPRFSGRQFPNYSSELNVNALELEDSALYLCASNLGNPETQYFGPGTRLLVL.